Listed below are T cell receptor beta chains from one sample, sequenced in a study of human T cells and chemical hapten exposure. In TCRdb, the RACE reads were re-called with MiXCR into one record per CDR3 protein. The sample has approximately 370,000 distinct CDR3 sequences; approximately 5.8% are singletons. Sequencing was performed on whole blood, taken in connection with sensitization to the hapten diphenylcyclopropenone (DPC). The receptors derive from a woman younger than 30 with alopecia areata. Some clones in this sample may be carry-over from other donors' samples. Both conserved end residues are trimmed from each CDR3. Only part of the rows carry a size: once, few, many, or a class if the clone is expanded.

TRBV3-1,many,12,TRBJ1-4,ASSHLDRAEKLF
TRBV18,NA,13,TRBJ2-1,ASSPLAGGHDEQF
TRBV29-1,NA,12,TRBJ2-7,SVEQGGNSYEQY
TRBV10-3,few,12,TRBJ2-7,AISPESAFPPEY
TRBV18,few,14,TRBJ2-7,ASSPPDPLPPVEQY
TRBV7-6,many,15,TRBJ2-2,ASSGRTGWMNTGELF
TRBV4-3,many,17,TRBJ2-6,ASSQDFTTYLSGANVLT
TRBV4-3,NA,12,TRBJ2-3,ASSQDRPADTQY
TRBV7-7,NA,12,TRBJ2-5,ASRRLTSAETQY
TRBV5-1,NA,12,TRBJ2-5,ASSWDRSQETQY
TRBV6-5,many,13,TRBJ2-7,ASSRQGGAHYEQY
TRBV7-9,NA,9,TRBJ1-2,ATQQTYGYT
TRBV6-2/TRBV6-3,many,14,TRBJ2-4,ASSQSRGSAKNIQY
TRBV7-2,NA,13,TRBJ2-3,ASSLGSSKVDTQY
TRBV7-9,many,12,TRBJ2-7,ASSQTAPFYEQY
TRBV11-1,NA,12,TRBJ2-2,ASSFREAAGELF
TRBV7-2,NA,12,TRBJ1-2,ASSLDWTGYGYT
TRBV7-9,NA,14,TRBJ2-2,ASSQRRGVSTGELF
TRBV12-3/TRBV12-4,few,11,TRBJ2-7,ASSFARTYEQY
TRBV6-5,NA,9,TRBJ2-7,ASGTGLEQY
TRBV20-1,many,13,TRBJ2-3,SAPVGLEVTDTQY
TRBV29-1,many,12,TRBJ1-2,SVEDRTGRNGYT
TRBV2,few,12,TRBJ2-2,ASSEQGDTGELF
TRBV20-1,many,11,TRBJ2-7,SAREGGTYEQY
TRBV29-1,few,11,TRBJ2-7,SVEDRGSYEQY
TRBV18,many,12,TRBJ1-5,ASSREFSNQPQH
TRBV6-1,many,11,TRBJ1-6,ASSDVGANPLH
TRBV6-5,NA,13,TRBJ1-6,ASSYSWQENSPLH
TRBV29-1,NA,13,TRBJ2-3,SVDRGQASTDTQY
TRBV2,many,13,TRBJ1-5,ASQAQGVGNQPQH
TRBV20-1,NA,11,TRBJ2-1,SGGRGYYNEQF
TRBV4-3,NA,15,TRBJ1-5,ASSQDEWNRGDQPQH
TRBV10-3,NA,13,TRBJ1-2,AISESMSANYGYT
TRBV15,NA,14,TRBJ2-5,ATSRMSVANQETQY
TRBV6-2/TRBV6-3,many,12,TRBJ1-1,ASSTTEENTEAF
TRBV13,once,12,TRBJ2-1,ASSLPGLAHEQF
TRBV7-9,many,13,TRBJ2-5,ASSFNGGLGETQY
TRBV5-1,NA,15,TRBJ1-1,ASNPRDRLGEGTEAF
TRBV20-1,many,10,TRBJ1-5,SAGDRAQPQH
TRBV20-1,NA,11,TRBJ2-1,SANSGGTDEQF
TRBV12-3/TRBV12-4,many,10,TRBJ2-7,ASSLAGVEQY
TRBV9,many,13,TRBJ2-5,ASSVGQSDQETQY
TRBV12-3/TRBV12-4,few,12,TRBJ1-2,ASSLDGYNYGYT
TRBV20-1,many,12,TRBJ1-5,SASGQGVGQPQH
TRBV3-1,few,13,TRBJ2-5,ASSQGDRRQETQY
TRBV7-6,many,13,TRBJ2-3,ASSLARSFTDTQY
TRBV20-1,few,11,TRBJ1-4,SARDGVNEKLF
TRBV7-2,few,13,TRBJ1-3,ASSLTRASENTIY
TRBV6-6,many,15,TRBJ2-1,ASSYPSAGGKYNEQF
TRBV6-5,many,13,TRBJ1-2,ASSRGPTGSYGYT
TRBV5-1,many,11,TRBJ1-2,ASTVQGSDGYT
TRBV29-1,NA,8,TRBJ1-1,SVIGTEAF
TRBV20-1,many,10,TRBJ2-3,SAQPPTDTQY
TRBV29-1,many,11,TRBJ1-1,SVRQGGSTEAF
TRBV7-6,many,14,TRBJ1-3,ASSLGPLNSGNTIY
TRBV3-1,NA,15,TRBJ2-1,ASSQEIRGLAVDEQF
TRBV27,NA,16,TRBJ2-6,ASSPFQAAISGANVLT